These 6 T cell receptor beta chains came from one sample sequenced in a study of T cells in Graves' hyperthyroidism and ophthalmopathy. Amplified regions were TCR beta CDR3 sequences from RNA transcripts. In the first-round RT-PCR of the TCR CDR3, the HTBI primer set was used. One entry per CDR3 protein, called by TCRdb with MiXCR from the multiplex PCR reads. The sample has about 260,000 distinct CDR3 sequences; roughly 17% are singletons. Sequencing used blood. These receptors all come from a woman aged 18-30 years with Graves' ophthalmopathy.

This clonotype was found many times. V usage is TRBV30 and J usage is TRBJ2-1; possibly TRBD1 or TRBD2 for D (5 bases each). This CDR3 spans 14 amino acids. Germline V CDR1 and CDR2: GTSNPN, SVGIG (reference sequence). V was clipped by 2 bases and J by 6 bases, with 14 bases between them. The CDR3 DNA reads TGTGCCTGGAGTATTGCCTCGAGGGGCAATGAGCAGTTCTTC. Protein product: CAWSIASRGNEQFF.

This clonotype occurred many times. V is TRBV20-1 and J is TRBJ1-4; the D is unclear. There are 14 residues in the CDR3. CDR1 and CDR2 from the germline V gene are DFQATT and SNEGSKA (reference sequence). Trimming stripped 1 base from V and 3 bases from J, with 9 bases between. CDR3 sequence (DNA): TGCAGTGCTAGAGGCCCTGGCCCTAATGAAAAACTGTTTTTT. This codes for CSARGPGPNEKLFF.

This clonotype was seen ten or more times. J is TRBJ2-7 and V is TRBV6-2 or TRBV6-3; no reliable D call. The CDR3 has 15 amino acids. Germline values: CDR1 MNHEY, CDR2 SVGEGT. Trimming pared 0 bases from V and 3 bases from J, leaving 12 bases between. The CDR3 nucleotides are TGTGCCAGCAGTTACTCTCTAGGACCCATCTACGAGCAGTACTTC. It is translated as CASSYSLGPIYEQYF.

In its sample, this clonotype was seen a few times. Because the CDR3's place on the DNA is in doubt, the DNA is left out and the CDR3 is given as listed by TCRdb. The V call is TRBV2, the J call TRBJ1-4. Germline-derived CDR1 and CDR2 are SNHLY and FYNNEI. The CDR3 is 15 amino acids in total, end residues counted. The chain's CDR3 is CASSDFRGGDEKLFF.

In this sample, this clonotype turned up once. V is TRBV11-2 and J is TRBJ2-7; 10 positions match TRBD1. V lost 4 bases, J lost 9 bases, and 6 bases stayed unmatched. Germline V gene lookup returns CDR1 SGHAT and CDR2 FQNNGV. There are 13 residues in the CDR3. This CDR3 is CASSSTGGIGQYF. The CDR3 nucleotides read TGTGCCAGCAGCTCGACAGGGGGCATCGGGCAGTACTTC.

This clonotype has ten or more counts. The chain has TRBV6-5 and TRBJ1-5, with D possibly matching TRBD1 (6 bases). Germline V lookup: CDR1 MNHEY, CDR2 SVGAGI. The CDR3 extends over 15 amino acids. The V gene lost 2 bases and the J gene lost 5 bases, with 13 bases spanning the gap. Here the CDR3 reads CASSYPGARDQPQHF. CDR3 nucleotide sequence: TGTGCCAGCAGTTACCCGGGGGCAAGGGATCAGCCCCAGCATTTT.